Following are 10 T cell receptor beta chains from one sample sequenced in a study of cytomegalovirus exposure and HLA in healthy donors. Assay used: immunoSEQ multiplex PCR; TCRdb lists only in-frame clones, some missing. Here the sample spans 150,000 to 200,000 clones, roughly nine tenths being singletons. Material for sequencing was PBMCs. The receptors shown here come from a woman between 18 and 29 years old in good health and CMV-seropositive.

The count of this clone is one. This chain uses TRBV5-5 with TRBJ2-7; TRBD2 is a possible D gene (5 bases). Trimming took 3 bases from V and 5 from J, leaving 18 bases between them. The CDR3 length is 15 residues. The germline gives CDR1 SGHKS, CDR2 YYEKEE (reference sequence). This CDR3 reads CASSSTLANMHEQYF. Here the CDR3 DNA reads TGTGCCAGCAGCTCTACTCTAGCAAACATGCACGAGCAGTACTTC.

CDR3 in amino acids: CASSNRRFARHVGHF. The CDR3 DNA reads TGTGCCAGCAGCAATCGTAGGTTTGCGCGGCATGTTGGGCATTTT. The genes are TRBV21-1 and TRBJ1-5. TRBV21-1 is an annotated pseudogene. There are 15 residues in the CDR3.

The J gene is TRBJ2-7, the V gene TRBV5-4; tentatively, D is TRBD2 (7 bases). V was pared by 3 bases and J by 0 bases, with 13 bases between. Per the germline V gene, CDR1 is SGHNT and CDR2 is YYREEE (reference sequence). The CDR3 runs to 15 residues. The CDR3 loop reads CASSSVGGASYEQYF. CDR3 coding DNA: TGTGCCAGCAGCTCCGTAGGGGGGGCCTCCTACGAGCAGTACTTC.

The rearrangement links TRBV5-4 to TRBJ2-1; possibly TRBD2 for D (6 bases). Germline assignment: CDR1 SGHNT and CDR2 YYREEE (reference sequence). Trimming shortened V by 0 bases and J by 6 bases, and 13 bases separated the two germline ends. The CDR3 sequence is 15 residues long. CDR3 residues: CASSLGLVAINEQFF. CDR3 in DNA: TGTGCCAGCAGCTTGGGACTAGTGGCCATCAATGAGCAGTTCTTC.

This chain joins TRBV28 and TRBJ2-7; TRBD2 agrees at 7 bases. V gave up 6 bases and J gave up 0 bases; unmatched junction bases: 11. The CDR3 contains 16 residues. CDR1 is MDHEN, CDR2 SYDVKM, per germline. In nucleotides, the CDR3 is TGTGCCAGCAGGTCCTCGTTGGGGGGGAGCTCCTACGAGCAGTACTTC. This translates into CASRSSLGGSSYEQYF.

The V gene is TRBV19, the J gene TRBJ2-7; 10 positions match TRBD1. The germline CDR1 and CDR2 sequences are LNHDA and SQIVND (reference sequence). There are 17 residues in the CDR3. The V gene end was trimmed by 3 bases and the J gene end by 5 bases; junction bases not matched to a gene: 13. The CDR3 DNA reads TGTGCCAGTAGTATTTGGGCGACCGGGACAGGGGTAGACGAGCAGTACTTC. This gives the protein CASSIWATGTGVDEQYF.

J is TRBJ1-1 and V is TRBV5-6; possibly TRBD1 for D (5 bases). The germline V gene has CDR1 SGHDT and CDR2 YYEEEE. V was pared by 4 bases and J by 5 bases, with 15 bases between. The CDR3 has 14 amino acids. DNA for the CDR3: TGTGCCAGCAGCGCTACGAGAAGGGGAACTGAAGCTTTCTTT. The encoded protein is CASSATRRGTEAFF.

The gene calls are TRBV29-1 and TRBJ1-2; the D is unclear. This CDR3 has 12 amino acids. Per the germline V gene, CDR1 is SQVTM and CDR2 is ANQGSEA. With 4 bases removed from V and 3 bases from J, the gap between germline ends came to 9 bases. CDR3 in amino acids: CSVVVLYYGYTF. As DNA, the CDR3 is TGCAGCGTTGTAGTCCTGTACTATGGCTACACCTTC.

This clone has just one count. The chain recombines TRBV27 with TRBJ1-3, with no clear D. V lost 4 bases and J lost 4, with 11 bases in between. The germline gives CDR1 MNHEY, CDR2 SMNVEV (reference sequence). The CDR3 runs 14 residues. The CDR3 loop is CASSSVPPGNTIYF. CDR3 coding DNA: TGTGCCAGCAGTTCTGTCCCCCCCGGAAACACCATATATTTT.

The chain recombines TRBV5-4 with TRBJ2-5; 8 nucleotides line up with TRBD1. The V and J ends lost 0 bases and 1 base, in that order; junction bases with no gene match: 5. The germline gives CDR1 SGHNT, CDR2 YYREEE (reference sequence). The CDR3 totals 16 residues. The DNA of the CDR3 is TGTGCCAGCAGCTTGGTAAACAGGGGGATCCAAGAGACCCAGTACTTC. Translated, it gives CASSLVNRGIQETQYF.